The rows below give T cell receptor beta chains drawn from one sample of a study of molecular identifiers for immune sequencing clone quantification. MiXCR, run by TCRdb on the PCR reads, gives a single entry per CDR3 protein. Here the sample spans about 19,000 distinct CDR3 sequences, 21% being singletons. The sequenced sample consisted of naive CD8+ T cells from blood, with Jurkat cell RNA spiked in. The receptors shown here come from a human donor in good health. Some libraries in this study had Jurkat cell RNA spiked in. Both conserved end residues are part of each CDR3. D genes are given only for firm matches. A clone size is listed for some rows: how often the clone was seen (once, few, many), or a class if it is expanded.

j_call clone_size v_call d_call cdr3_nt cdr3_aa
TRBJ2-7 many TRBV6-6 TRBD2 TGTGCCAGCAGTGGTGGGGGGGTGTCCACCTACGAGCAGTACTTC CASSGGGVSTYEQYF
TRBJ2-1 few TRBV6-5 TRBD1 TGTGCCAGCGGACAGGGATTGAATGAGCAGTTCTTC CASGQGLNEQFF
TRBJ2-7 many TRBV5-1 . TGCGCCAGCAGCGCCTCCTACGAGCAGTACTTC CASSASYEQYF
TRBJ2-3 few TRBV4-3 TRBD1 TGCGCCAGCAGCCAAGTCCTACAGGGGCCAGATACGCAGTATTTT CASSQVLQGPDTQYF
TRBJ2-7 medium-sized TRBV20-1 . TGCAGTCCCCGGCGGACCCGGGTAGGCTCCTACGAGCAGTACTTC CSPRRTRVGSYEQYF
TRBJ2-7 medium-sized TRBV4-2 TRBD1 TGTGCCAGCAGCCACGGACAGGGCGGCGAGCAGTACTTC CASSHGQGGEQYF
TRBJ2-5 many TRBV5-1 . TGCGCCAGCAGCTTGGGTTGGCAGGACAAAGAGACCCAGTACTTC CASSLGWQDKETQYF
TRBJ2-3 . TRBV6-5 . TGTGCCAGCAGCGCCCTCGGTGGCACAGATACGCAGTATTTT CASSALGGTDTQYF
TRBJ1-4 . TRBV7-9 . TGTGCCAGCTGCGACCATAATGAAAAACTGTTTTTT CASCDHNEKLFF
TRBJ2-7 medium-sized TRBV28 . TGTGCCAGCAGTTCGGGACCCTACGAGCAGTACTTC CASSSGPYEQYF
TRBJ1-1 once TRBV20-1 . TGCAGTGCTACGGGGGAGGACTACACTGAAGCTTTATTT CSATGEDYTEALF
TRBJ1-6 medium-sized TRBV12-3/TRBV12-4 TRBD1 TGTGCCAGCAGCCTGGGACAGGTGGCTTCACCCCTCCACTTT CASSLGQVASPLHF
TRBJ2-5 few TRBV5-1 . TGCGCCAGCAGCTGGGGACTCTTCCAAGAGACCCAGTACTTC CASSWGLFQETQYF
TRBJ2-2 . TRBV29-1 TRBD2 TGCAGCGTGGGGACTAGCGGGAAAGCCGGGGAGCTGTTTTTT CSVGTSGKAGELFF
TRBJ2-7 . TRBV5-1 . TGCGCCAGCAGCTTGGAGCAGGGGGGCGAGCAGTACTTC CASSLEQGGEQYF
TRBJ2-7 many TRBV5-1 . TGCGCCAGCAGCTTGGCCCAGACTCCATCCTACGAGCAGTACTTC CASSLAQTPSYEQYF
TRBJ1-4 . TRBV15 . TGTGACACCAGCAGAGGAGGAAAACTGTTTTTT CDTSRGGKLFF
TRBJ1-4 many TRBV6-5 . TGTGCCAGCAGTCCTATCCCTGGAACTAATGAAAAACTGTTTTTT CASSPIPGTNEKLFF
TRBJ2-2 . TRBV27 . TGTGCCAGCAGCACCATAAAACCATCCAGTGACACCGGGGAGCTGTTTTTT CASSTIKPSSDTGELFF
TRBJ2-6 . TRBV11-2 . TGTGCCAGCAGCGTCTCCGGTACTAGTTGGTCTGGGGCCAACGTCCTGACTTTC CASSVSGTSWSGANVLTF
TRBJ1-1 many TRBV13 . TGTGCCAGCAGAACGCAGGTAAACACTGAAGCTTTCTTT CASRTQVNTEAFF
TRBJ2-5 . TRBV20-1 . TGCAGTGCTAGGGGCGGAGAGACCCAGTACTTC CSARGGETQYF
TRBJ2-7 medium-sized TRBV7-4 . TGTGCCAGCAGCTTACAACCCGGGACCCACGAGCAGTACTTC CASSLQPGTHEQYF
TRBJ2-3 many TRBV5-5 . TGTGCCAGCAGCTTAATAGAAACAACACTAGGGCAGTATTTT CASSLIETTLGQYF
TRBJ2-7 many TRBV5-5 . TGTGCCAGCAGCTTGGGAGGGACCGGCGAGCAGTACTTC CASSLGGTGEQYF
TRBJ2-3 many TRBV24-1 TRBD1 TGTGCCACCAGTGGGGGACAGGGAGCAGATACGCAGTATTTT CATSGGQGADTQYF
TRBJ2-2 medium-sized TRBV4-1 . TGCGCCAGCAGCCACCACAGGGAGACGAACACCGGGGAGCTGTTTTTT CASSHHRETNTGELFF
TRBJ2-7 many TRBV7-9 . TGTGCCAGCAGCTTAGTGGGGGGAAGGATCCCCGAGCAGTACTTC CASSLVGGRIPEQYF
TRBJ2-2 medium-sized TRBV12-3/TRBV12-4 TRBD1 TGTGCCAGCAGTTTAGGGACAGGGGCGATCACCGGGGAGCTGTTTTTT CASSLGTGAITGELFF